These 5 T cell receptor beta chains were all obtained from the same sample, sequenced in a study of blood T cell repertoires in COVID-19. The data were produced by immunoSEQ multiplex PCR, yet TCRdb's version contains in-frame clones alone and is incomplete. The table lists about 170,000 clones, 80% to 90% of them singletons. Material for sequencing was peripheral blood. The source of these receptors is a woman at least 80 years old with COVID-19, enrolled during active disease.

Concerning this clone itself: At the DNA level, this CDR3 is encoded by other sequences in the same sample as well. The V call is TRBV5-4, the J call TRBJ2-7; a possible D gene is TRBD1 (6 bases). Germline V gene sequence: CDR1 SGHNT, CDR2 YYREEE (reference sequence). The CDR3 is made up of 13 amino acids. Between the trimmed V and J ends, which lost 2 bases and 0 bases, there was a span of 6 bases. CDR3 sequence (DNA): TGTGCCAGCAGCTTACAGGGCTCCTACGAGCAGTACTTC. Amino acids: CASSLQGSYEQYF. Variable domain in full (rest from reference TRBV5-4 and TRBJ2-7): ETGVTQSPTHLIKTRGQQVTLRCSSQSGHNTVSWYQQALGQGPQFIFQYYREEENGRGNFPPRFSGLQFPNYSSELNVNALELDDSALYLCASSLQGSYEQYFGPGTRLTVT.

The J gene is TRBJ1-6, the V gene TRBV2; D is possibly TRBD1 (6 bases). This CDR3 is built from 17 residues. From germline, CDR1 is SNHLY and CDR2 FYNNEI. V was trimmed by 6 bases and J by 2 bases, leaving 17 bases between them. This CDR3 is CASRTGTSVAYNSPLHF. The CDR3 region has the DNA TGTGCCAGCAGAACAGGGACATCTGTAGCCTATAATTCACCCCTCCACTTT.

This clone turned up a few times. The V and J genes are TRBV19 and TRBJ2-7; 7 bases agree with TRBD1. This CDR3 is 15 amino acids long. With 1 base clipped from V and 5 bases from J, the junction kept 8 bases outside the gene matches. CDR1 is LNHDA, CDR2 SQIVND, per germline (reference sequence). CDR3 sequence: CASSIGDRLLHEQYF. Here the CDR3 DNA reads TGTGCCAGTAGTATAGGGGACAGACTTCTACACGAGCAGTACTTC.

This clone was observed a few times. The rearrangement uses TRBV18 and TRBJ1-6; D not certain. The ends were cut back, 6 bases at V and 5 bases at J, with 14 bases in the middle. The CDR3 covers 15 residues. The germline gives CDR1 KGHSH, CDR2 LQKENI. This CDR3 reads CASSPWTGDNSPLHF. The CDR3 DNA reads TGTGCCAGCTCGCCATGGACGGGAGATAATTCACCCCTCCACTTT.

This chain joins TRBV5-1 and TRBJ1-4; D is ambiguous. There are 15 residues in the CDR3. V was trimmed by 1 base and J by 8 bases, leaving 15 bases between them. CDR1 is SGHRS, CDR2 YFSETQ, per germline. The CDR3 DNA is TGCGCCAGCAGCTTGTCCGGCCGACAATACGAAAAACTGTTTTTT. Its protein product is CASSLSGRQYEKLFF.